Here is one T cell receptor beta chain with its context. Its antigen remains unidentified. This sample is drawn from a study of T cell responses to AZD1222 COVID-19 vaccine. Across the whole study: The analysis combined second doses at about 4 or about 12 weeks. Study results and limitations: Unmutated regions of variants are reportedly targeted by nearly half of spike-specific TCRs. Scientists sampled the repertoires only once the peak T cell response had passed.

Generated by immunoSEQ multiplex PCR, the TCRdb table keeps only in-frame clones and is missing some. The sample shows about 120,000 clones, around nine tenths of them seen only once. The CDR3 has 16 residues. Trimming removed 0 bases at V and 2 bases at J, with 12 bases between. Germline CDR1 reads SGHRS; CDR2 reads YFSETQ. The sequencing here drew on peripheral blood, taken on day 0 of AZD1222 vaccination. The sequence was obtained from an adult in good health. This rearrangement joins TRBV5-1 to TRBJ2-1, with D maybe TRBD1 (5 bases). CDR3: CASSLGGAPAYNEQFF. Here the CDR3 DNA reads TGCGCCAGCAGCTTGGGTGGGGCCCCTGCCTACAATGAGCAGTTCTTC.